The 18 T cell receptor beta chains below were found in one sample sequenced in a study of blood T cell repertoires in COVID-19. The table came from immunoSEQ multiplex PCR; TCRdb's copy has only in-frame clones and leaves some out. The sample records under 250,000 clones, roughly 83% being singletons. Sequenced material: peripheral blood. These TCRs come from a man older than 75 with acute or convalescent COVID-19.

The V call is TRBV6-6, the J call TRBJ2-7, with 7 bases matching TRBD1. V trimming: 9 bases; J trimming: 2 bases; junction bases outside the gene matches: 10. CDR3 length: 14 amino acids. Germline values: CDR1 MNHNY, CDR2 SVGAGI (reference sequence). CDR3 in amino acids: CASLQGKKAYEQYF. CDR3 DNA sequence: TGTGCCAGTCTACAGGGGAAAAAGGCCTACGAGCAGTACTTC.

This clone was observed a handful of times. The chain combines TRBV2 with TRBJ2-7, with TRBD2 as a possible D gene (5 bases). Germline assignment: CDR1 SNHLY and CDR2 FYNNEI. The CDR3 runs 14 residues. CDR3 DNA: TGTGCTTCATCTCCCGGGATTATTTACTACGAGCAGTACTTC. Translation gives CASSPGIIYYEQYF.

The rearrangement joins TRBV2 to TRBJ1-1; TRBD1 agrees at 7 bases. This CDR3 has 11 amino acids. Germline CDR1 SNHLY, CDR2 FYNNEI. Losses at the gene ends were 5 bases for V and 9 bases for J; bases not matched to a gene: 3. The CDR3, as DNA: TGTGCCAGCAGTCGGGACAGCCAAGCTTTCTTT. Its translation: CASSRDSQAFF.

The chain is built from TRBV18 and TRBJ2-2; 7 bases align to TRBD2. The CDR3 totals 15 residues. Unmatched junction bases numbered 3, after V lost 4 bases and J lost 1 base. Germline V gene sequence: CDR1 KGHSH, CDR2 LQKENI. DNA for the CDR3: TGTGCCAGCTCACGGGCGGGAGAGAACACCGGGGAGCTGTTTTTT. Translating it yields CASSRAGENTGELFF. Full variable domain (remainder filled in from reference TRBV18 and TRBJ2-2): NAGVMQNPRHLVRRRGQEARLRCSPMKGHSHVYWYRQLPEEGLKFMVYLQKENIIDESGMPKERFSAEFPKEGPSILRIQQVVRGDSAAYFCASSRAGENTGELFFGEGSRLTVL.

The rearrangement uses TRBV6-5 and TRBJ1-1; D is undetermined. V lost 8 bases and J 3 bases, leaving 10 bases between the germline ends. CDR3 length: 12 amino acids. Germline V gives CDR1 MNHEY, CDR2 SVGAGI. As DNA, the CDR3 is TGTGCCAGCGCCGGGGTCTACACTGAAGCTTTCTTT. The encoded protein is CASAGVYTEAFF.

The genes are TRBV28 and TRBJ1-1, with D perhaps TRBD1 (5 bases). CDR3 length: 14 amino acids. V lost 8 bases to trimming and J lost 0 bases, with 13 bases between them. Germline assignment: CDR1 MDHEN and CDR2 SYDVKM. CDR3 bases: TGTGCCAGCCTAAGGGGCTCCATGAACACTGAAGCTTTCTTT. Its protein product is CASLRGSMNTEAFF. Based on the CDR3 plus reference TRBV28 and TRBJ1-1, the full variable domain is DVKVTQSSRYLVKRTGEKVFLECVQDMDHENMFWYRQDPGLGLRLIYFSYDVKMKEKGDIPEGYSVSREKKERFSLILESASTNQTSMYLCASLRGSMNTEAFFGQGTRLTVV.

This clone was detected once. The V gene is TRBV4-1, the J gene TRBJ2-7; maybe TRBD2 (5 bases). CDR1 is MGHRA and CDR2 is YSYEKL in the germline V gene. The V end was cut by 4 bases, the J end by 1 base, with 14 bases between. The CDR3 is made up of 15 amino acids. For the CDR3, the DNA is TGCGCCAGCAGCCTCGGCGAGGGAGCTTCCTACGAGCAGTACTTC. It translates to CASSLGEGASYEQYF.

The V gene is TRBV2, the J gene TRBJ1-5; no reliable D call. The CDR3 spans 12 residues. Germline loops: CDR1 SNHLY, CDR2 FYNNEI. V was shortened by 2 bases and J by 12 bases, with 11 bases between the two germline ends. In DNA form, the CDR3 reads TGTGCCAGCAGTGAATCTCGGGGAAGCCAGCATTTT. Translating gives CASSESRGSQHF.

The rearrangement links TRBV14 to TRBJ2-1; 12 positions match TRBD2. The CDR3 has 16 residues. From germline, CDR1 is SGHDN and CDR2 FVKESK. Losses at the gene ends were 2 bases for V and 10 bases for J; bases not matched to a gene: 9. CDR3 sequence reads: CASSQLLAGGQEEQFF. The CDR3 nucleotides read TGTGCCAGCAGCCAATTACTAGCGGGGGGCCAAGAGGAGCAGTTCTTC.

This clone was seen once. The chain carries TRBV5-1 and TRBJ2-2; tentative D call: TRBD1 (6 bases). Trimming took off 1 base at V and 2 bases at J, with 9 bases between the two ends. CDR1 and CDR2 (germline): SGHRS, YFSETQ. The CDR3 has 15 residues. This chain's CDR3 is CASSLLQGNTGELFF. The DNA of the CDR3 is TGCGCCAGCAGCTTGTTACAGGGAAACACCGGGGAGCTGTTTTTT.

The chain employs TRBV3-1 (or the pseudogene TRBV3-2) and TRBJ1-3; D is perhaps TRBD1 (5 bases). CDR3 size: 15 residues. V lost 4 bases and J lost 4, with 14 bases in between. Germline CDR1 reads LGHDT; CDR2 reads YNNKEL (reference sequence). As DNA, the CDR3 is TGTGCCAGCAGCCCCAGGGCAGGGCGAGGAAACACCATATATTTT. It yields the protein CASSPRAGRGNTIYF.

This clone was seen only a few times. As DNA, the CDR3 is TGCGCCAGCAGTGAAGGCGAGGCTGGGGCCAACGTCCTGACTTTC. Its translation is CASSEGEAGANVLTF. V usage is TRBV10-1 and J usage is TRBJ2-6; no reliable D call. Trimming left V 3 bases short and J 2 bases short, with 8 bases between. The germline CDR1 and CDR2 sequences are WNHNN and SYGVQD (reference sequence). This CDR3 is built from 15 residues.

The chain has TRBV11-2 and TRBJ2-7; tentative D call: TRBD2 (5 bases). This CDR3 has 14 residues. Trimming left V 2 bases short and J 6 bases short, with 14 bases between. Germline-derived CDR1 and CDR2 are SGHAT and FQNNGV. The CDR3 nucleotides are TGTGCCAGCAGCTTATTACTAGTGAGGGCCGAGCAGTACTTC. As protein: CASSLLLVRAEQYF.

This clone appeared once. This chain links TRBV19 with TRBJ2-2; TRBD2 aligns across 10 bases. Germline CDR1 is LNHDA and CDR2 is SQIVND (reference sequence). This CDR3 contains 17 residues. V dropped 6 bases and J dropped 0; count of bases not matched to a gene: 7. The CDR3 DNA is TGTGCCAGTAGCCAAACCGGACTAGCGGCGAACACCGGGGAGCTGTTTTTT. Its translation: CASSQTGLAANTGELFF.

The CDR3 bases are TGTGCCAGCAGCCTAGGGGGGGGCTACAATCAGCCCCAGCATTTT. Its translation is CASSLGGGYNQPQHF. This chain links TRBV27 with TRBJ1-5; D may be TRBD1 (6 bases). The germline V gene has CDR1 MNHEY and CDR2 SMNVEV (reference sequence). The CDR3 covers 15 residues. The germline V and J ends were trimmed by 6 bases and 3 bases, with 15 bases remaining between them.

This chain links TRBV19 with TRBJ1-2; D is unclear. This CDR3 contains 13 residues. Germline CDR1 and CDR2: LNHDA and SQIVND (reference sequence). Trimming took 1 base from V and 4 from J, leaving 7 bases between them. The CDR3 DNA reads as TGTGCCAGTAGTATAGGCGGCAGCTATGGCTACACCTTC. Residues: CASSIGGSYGYTF.

The V gene is TRBV18, the J gene TRBJ2-1, with D possibly TRBD1 on 5 matching bases. CDR3 length: 13 amino acids. Trimming cost V 3 bases and J 5 bases, with 8 bases left between them. CDR1 is KGHSH and CDR2 is LQKENI in the germline V gene. The CDR3 region has the DNA TGTGCCAGCTCACCGGTACAGGACAATGAGCAGTTCTTC. As protein: CASSPVQDNEQFF.

The J gene is TRBJ1-4, the V gene TRBV2; TRBD1 aligns across 8 bases. Looked up from germline, CDR1 is SNHLY and CDR2 is FYNNEI. The trim removed 6 bases at V and 10 bases at J, leaving 10 bases unmatched. This CDR3 comprises 14 residues. In DNA form, the CDR3 reads TGTGCCAGCAGCGCGGAACAGGGGGGGGGAAAACTGTTTTTT. Translation: CASSAEQGGGKLFF.